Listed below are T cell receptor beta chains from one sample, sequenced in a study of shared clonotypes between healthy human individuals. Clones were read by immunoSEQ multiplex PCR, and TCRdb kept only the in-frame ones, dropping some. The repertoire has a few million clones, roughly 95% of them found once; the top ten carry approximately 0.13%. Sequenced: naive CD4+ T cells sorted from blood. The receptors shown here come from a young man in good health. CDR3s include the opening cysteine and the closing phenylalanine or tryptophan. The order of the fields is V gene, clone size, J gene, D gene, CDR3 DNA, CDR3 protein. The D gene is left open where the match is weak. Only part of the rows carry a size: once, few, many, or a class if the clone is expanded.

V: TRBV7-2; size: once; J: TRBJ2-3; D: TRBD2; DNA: TGTGCCAGCAGCTTAGTTTCTAGCGGGGGCTCAACAGATACGCAGTATTTT; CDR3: CASSLVSSGGSTDTQYF
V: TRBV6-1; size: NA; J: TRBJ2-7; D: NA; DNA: TGTGCCAGCAGTGAAAGGGGTCGGGGCTCCTACGAGCAGTACTTC; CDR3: CASSERGRGSYEQYF
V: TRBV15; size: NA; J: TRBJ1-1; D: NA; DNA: TGTGCCACCAGCAGACGGGGTTTGAACACTGAAGCTTTCTTT; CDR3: CATSRRGLNTEAFF
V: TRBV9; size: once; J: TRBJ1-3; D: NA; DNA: TGTGCCAGCAGCCAGACAGGAGGTGGAGGTGGAAACACCATATATTTT; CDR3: CASSQTGGGGGNTIYF
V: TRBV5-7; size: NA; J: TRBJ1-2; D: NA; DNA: TGTGCCAGCAGCATTCCGGGACGAAGTGGCTACACCTTC; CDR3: CASSIPGRSGYTF
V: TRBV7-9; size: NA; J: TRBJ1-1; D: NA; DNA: TGTGCCAGCAGCTTAATAGGGCAGGGGAACACTGAAGCTTTCTTT; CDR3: CASSLIGQGNTEAFF
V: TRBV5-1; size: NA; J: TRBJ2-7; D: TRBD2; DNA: TGCGCCAGCAGCCCGCTGGCCGGGACTAGCGGGAACTACGAGCAGTACTTC; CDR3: CASSPLAGTSGNYEQYF
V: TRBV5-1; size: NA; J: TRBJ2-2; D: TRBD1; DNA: TGCGCCAGCAGCTTGCGAACTCCAGGGGGCGCCCCCGGGGAGCTGTTTTTT; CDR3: CASSLRTPGGAPGELFF
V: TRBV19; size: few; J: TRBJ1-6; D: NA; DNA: TGTGCCAGTAGTATAGAGGTATCAGGAAATTCACCCCTCCACTTT; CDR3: CASSIEVSGNSPLHF
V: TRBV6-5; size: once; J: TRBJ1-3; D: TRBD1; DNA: TGTGCCAGCAGTGGGGAGACAGGGGATGGAAACACCATATATTTT; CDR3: CASSGETGDGNTIYF
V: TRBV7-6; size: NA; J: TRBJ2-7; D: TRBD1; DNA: TGTGCCAGCAGCTCCCCTGGGACAGGGGTGGACGAGCAGTACTTC; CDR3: CASSSPGTGVDEQYF
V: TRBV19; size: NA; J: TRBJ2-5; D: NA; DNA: TGTGCCAGTAGTGTCGACTCGCTGGGGGCCCAGTACTTC; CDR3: CASSVDSLGAQYF
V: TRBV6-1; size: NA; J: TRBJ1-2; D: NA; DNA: TGTGCCAGCAGTGGATGGAGCAAGGGTGAAGATGGCTACACCTTC; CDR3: CASSGWSKGEDGYTF
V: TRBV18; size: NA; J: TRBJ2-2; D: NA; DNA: TGTGCCAGCTCCTACGCGAACACCGGGGAGCTGTTTTTT; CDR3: CASSYANTGELFF
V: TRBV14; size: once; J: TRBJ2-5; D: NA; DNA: TGTGCCAGCAGCCAAGATTTGGTAGCGGAGACCCAGTACTTC; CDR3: CASSQDLVAETQYF
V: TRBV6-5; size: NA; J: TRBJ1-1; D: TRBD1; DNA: TGTGCCAGCAGTTACTTGGGGACAGGGGGTCACGGGGCTTTCTTT; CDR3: CASSYLGTGGHGAFF
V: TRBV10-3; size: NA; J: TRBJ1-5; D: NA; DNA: TGTGCCATCAAAGGACAGCCCAATCAGCCCCAGCATTTT; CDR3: CAIKGQPNQPQHF
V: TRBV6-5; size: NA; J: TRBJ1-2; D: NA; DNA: TGTGCCAGCAGTTACGGTCGCGGCAACTATGGCTACACCTTC; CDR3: CASSYGRGNYGYTF
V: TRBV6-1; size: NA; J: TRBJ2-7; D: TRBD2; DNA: TGTGCCAGCCCGGGACTAGTCGGCGGCGAGCAGTACTTC; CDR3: CASPGLVGGEQYF
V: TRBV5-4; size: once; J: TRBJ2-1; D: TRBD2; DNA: TGTGCCAGCAGCTTGGACGGGACTAGTCTGGTAAATGAGCAGTTCTTC; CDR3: CASSLDGTSLVNEQFF
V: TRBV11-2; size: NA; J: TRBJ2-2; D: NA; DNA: TGTGCCAGCACCCAAGGAGGGACCGGGGAGCTGTTTTTT; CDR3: CASTQGGTGELFF
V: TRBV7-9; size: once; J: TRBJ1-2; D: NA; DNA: TGTGCCAGCAGCTTAGAGGGCAGAGCTAACTATGGCTACACCTTC; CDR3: CASSLEGRANYGYTF
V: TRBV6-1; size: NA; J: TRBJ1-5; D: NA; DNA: TGTGCCAGCAGTGAGCTACAGGGTCTCAATCAGCCCCAGCATTTT; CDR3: CASSELQGLNQPQHF
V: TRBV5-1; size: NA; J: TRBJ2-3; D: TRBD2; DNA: TGCGCCAGCCAGCGGGAGGGCCGTGTAAAAGGGGATACGCAGTATTTT; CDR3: CASQREGRVKGDTQYF
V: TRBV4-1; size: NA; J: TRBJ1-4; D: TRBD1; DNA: TGCGCCAGCAGCCATTTCACAGGGGGCGCAACTAATGAAAAACTGTTTTTT; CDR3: CASSHFTGGATNEKLFF
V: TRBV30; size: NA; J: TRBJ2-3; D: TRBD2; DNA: TGTGCCCGCGGGGGACTAAGCACAGATACGCAGTATTTT; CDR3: CARGGLSTDTQYF
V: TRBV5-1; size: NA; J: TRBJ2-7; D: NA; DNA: TGCGCCAGCAGCGATTCTTCGGGGTGGATTTCCGAGCAGTACTTC; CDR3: CASSDSSGWISEQYF
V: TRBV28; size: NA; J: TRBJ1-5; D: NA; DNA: TGTGCCAGCGATGGGGCTGATCAGCCCCAGCATTTT; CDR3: CASDGADQPQHF
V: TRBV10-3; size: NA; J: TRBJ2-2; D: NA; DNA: TGTGCCATCAGTGAGCACGACAGGCCTACCGGGGAGCTGTTTTTT; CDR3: CAISEHDRPTGELFF
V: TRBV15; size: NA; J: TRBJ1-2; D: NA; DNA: TGTGCCACCTATGATTTCAGAGGTCACTATGGCTACACCTTC; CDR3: CATYDFRGHYGYTF
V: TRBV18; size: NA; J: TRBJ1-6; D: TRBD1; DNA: TGTGCCAGCTCACCTCCTACCGGGACAGGAGCCATCTATAATTCACCCCTCCACTTT; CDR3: CASSPPTGTGAIYNSPLHF
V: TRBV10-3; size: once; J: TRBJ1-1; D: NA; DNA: TGTGCCATCAGTGAGGGCAGGGCCACTGAAGCTTTCTTT; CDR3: CAISEGRATEAFF
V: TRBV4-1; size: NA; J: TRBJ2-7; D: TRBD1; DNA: TGCGCCAGCAGCCAAGTGGACAGGGCTCTATCCTACGAGCAGTACTTC; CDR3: CASSQVDRALSYEQYF
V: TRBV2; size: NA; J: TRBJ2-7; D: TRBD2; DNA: TGTGCCAGCAGTCGTAGGACTAGCGGATGGTCCTACGAGCAGTACTTC; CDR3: CASSRRTSGWSYEQYF
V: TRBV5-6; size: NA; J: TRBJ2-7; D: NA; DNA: TGTGCCAGCAGCTTGGAGGGGCTAAAAGCGACCTACGAGCAGTACTTC; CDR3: CASSLEGLKATYEQYF
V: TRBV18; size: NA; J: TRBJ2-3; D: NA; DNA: TGTGCCAGCTCATCACAGGGATCCACAGATACGCAGTATTTT; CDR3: CASSSQGSTDTQYF
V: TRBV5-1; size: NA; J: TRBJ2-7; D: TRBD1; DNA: TGCGCCAGCAGCTCGCAGGGGGACGAGCAGTACTTC; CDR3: CASSSQGDEQYF
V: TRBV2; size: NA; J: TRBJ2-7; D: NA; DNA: TGTGCCAGCAGTTTAGGGCCGGGAGAGCAGTACTTC; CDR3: CASSLGPGEQYF
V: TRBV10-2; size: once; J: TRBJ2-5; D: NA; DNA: TGCGCCAGCCTCGAGGGGGAGACCCAGTACTTC; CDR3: CASLEGETQYF
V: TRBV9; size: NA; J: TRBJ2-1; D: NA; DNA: TGTGCCAGCGGGAGGACCGGGGGGCAGGACAATGAGCAGTTCTTC; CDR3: CASGRTGGQDNEQFF
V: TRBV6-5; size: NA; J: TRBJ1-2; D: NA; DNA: TGTGCCAGCGCCCGGGGGGGGGCCCATGGCTACACCTTC; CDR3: CASARGGAHGYTF
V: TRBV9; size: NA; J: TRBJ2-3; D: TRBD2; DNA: TGTGCCAGCGGAAGCGGGGGGGGCACAGATACGCAGTATTTT; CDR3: CASGSGGGTDTQYF
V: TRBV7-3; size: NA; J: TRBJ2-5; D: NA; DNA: TGTGCCAGCAGCTTACAGGGCGGGCCCCAAGAGACCCAGTACTTC; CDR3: CASSLQGGPQETQYF
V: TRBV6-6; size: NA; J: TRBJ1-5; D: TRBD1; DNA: TGTGCCAGCAGTTTCGAACAGGGGTCTGGGAGTCAGCCCCAGCATTTT; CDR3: CASSFEQGSGSQPQHF
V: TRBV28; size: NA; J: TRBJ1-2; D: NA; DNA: TGTGCCAGCACCTTGGCCCGGGACAAAGCGGGCTACACCTTC; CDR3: CASTLARDKAGYTF
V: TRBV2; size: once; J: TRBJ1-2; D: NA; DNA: TGTGCCAGCAGTGATTTGAGTGACTATGGCTACACCTTC; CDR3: CASSDLSDYGYTF
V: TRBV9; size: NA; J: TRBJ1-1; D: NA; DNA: TGTGCCAGCAGCGTCCAGGGGTCGAACACTGAAGCTTTCTTT; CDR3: CASSVQGSNTEAFF
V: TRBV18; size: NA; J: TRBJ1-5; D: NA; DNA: TGTGCCAGCTCCAACACTTATAGCAATCAGCCCCAGCATTTT; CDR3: CASSNTYSNQPQHF
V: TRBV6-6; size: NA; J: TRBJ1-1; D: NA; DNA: TGTGCCAGCAGTGTAGGTACAGGGACGAACACTGAAGCTTTCTTT; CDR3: CASSVGTGTNTEAFF
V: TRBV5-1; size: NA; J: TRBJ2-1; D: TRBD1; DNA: TGCGCCAGCAGCGTGGACAGGGTCTACAATGAGCAGTTCTTC; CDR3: CASSVDRVYNEQFF